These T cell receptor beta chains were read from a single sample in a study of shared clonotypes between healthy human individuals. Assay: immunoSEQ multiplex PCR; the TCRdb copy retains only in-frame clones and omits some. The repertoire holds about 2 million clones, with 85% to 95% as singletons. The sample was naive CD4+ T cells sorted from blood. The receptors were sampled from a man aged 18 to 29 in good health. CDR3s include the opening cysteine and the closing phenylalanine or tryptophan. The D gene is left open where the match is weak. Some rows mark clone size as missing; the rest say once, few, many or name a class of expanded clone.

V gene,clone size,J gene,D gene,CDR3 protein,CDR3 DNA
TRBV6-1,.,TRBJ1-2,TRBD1,CASSESPQGATRF,TGTGCCAGCAGTGAATCCCCACAGGGGGCCACCCGCTTC
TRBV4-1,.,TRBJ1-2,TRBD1,CASSQEERTGANGYTF,TGCGCCAGCAGCCAAGAGGAGCGCACAGGGGCAAATGGCTACACCTTC
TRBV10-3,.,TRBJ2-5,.,CAIREGGRLETQYF,TGTGCCATCAGGGAAGGAGGGAGGCTAGAGACCCAGTACTTC
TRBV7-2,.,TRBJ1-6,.,CASSLGPYRVGHF,TGTGCCAGCAGCTTAGGCCCCTACAGGGTCGGCCACTTT
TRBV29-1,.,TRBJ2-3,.,CSVSPGPSTDTQYF,TGCAGCGTTTCTCCAGGGCCTAGCACAGATACGCAGTATTTT
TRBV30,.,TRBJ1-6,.,CAWSEDFNSPLHF,TGTGCCTGGAGTGAGGACTTTAATTCACCCCTCCACTTT
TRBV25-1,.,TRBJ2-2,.,CASSESNRVNTGELFF,TGTGCCAGCAGTGAATCTAACAGGGTTAACACCGGGGAGCTGTTTTTT
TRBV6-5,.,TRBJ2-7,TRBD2,CASSRLAGGSYEQYF,TGTGCCAGCAGTCGACTAGCGGGAGGCTCCTACGAGCAGTACTTC
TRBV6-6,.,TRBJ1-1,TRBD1,CASSRDRGFTEAFF,TGTGCCAGCTCTCGGGACAGGGGGTTCACTGAAGCTTTCTTT
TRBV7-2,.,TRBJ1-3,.,CASSLLPSSGNTIYF,TGTGCCAGCAGCCTACTTCCTAGCTCTGGAAACACCATATATTTT
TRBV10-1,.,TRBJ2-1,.,CASGGQSEQFF,TGCGCCAGCGGGGGACAATCTGAGCAGTTCTTC
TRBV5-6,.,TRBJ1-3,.,CASSNPAGNTIYF,TGTGCCAGCTCGAATCCAGCTGGAAACACCATATATTTT
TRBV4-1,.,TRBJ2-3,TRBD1,CASSQEQGASTDTQYF,TGCGCCAGCAGCCAAGAGCAGGGGGCCAGCACAGATACGCAGTATTTT
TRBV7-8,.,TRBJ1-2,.,CASSPGPSIYGYTF,TGTGCCAGCAGCCCGGGACCGAGTATCTATGGCTACACCTTC
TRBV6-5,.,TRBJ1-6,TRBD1,CASTADRVYNSPLHF,TGTGCCAGCACCGCGGACAGGGTCTATAATTCACCCCTCCACTTT
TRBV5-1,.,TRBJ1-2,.,CASSPVMGLFDYGYTF,TGCGCCAGCAGTCCAGTCATGGGGTTGTTCGACTATGGCTACACCTTC
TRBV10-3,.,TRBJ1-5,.,CAISEGGNQPQHF,TGTGCCATCAGTGAGGGGGGAAATCAGCCCCAGCATTTT
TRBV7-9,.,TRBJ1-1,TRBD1,CASSLGAGQGTNTEAFF,TGTGCCAGCAGCTTAGGTGCGGGACAGGGGACGAACACTGAAGCTTTCTTT
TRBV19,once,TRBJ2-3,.,CASSRGFGTDTQYF,TGTGCCAGTAGCCGGGGGTTCGGCACAGATACGCAGTATTTT
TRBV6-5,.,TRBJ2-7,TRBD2,CASSSGTSGRYEQYF,TGTGCCAGCAGCTCCGGGACTAGCGGGCGCTACGAGCAGTACTTC
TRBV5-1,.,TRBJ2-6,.,CASSLVLGSGANVLTF,TGCGCCAGCAGCTTGGTTCTGGGTTCTGGGGCCAACGTCCTGACTTTC
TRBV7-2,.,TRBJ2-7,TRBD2,CASGRAAGGLVGQYF,TGTGCCAGCGGCCGGGCAGCGGGAGGGCTGGTAGGGCAGTACTTC
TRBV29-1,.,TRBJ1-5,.,CSVGPGRNQPQHF,TGCAGCGTGGGGCCAGGGAGGAATCAGCCCCAGCATTTT
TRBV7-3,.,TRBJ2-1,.,CASSLSANPPNDEQFF,TGTGCCAGCAGCTTATCCGCAAACCCGCCGAACGATGAGCAGTTCTTC
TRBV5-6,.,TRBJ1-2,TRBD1,CASSGRDRPSYGYTF,TGTGCCAGCAGCGGGAGGGACAGGCCGTCCTATGGCTACACCTTC
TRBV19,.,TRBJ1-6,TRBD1,CASSTGQSVNSPLHF,TGTGCCAGTAGCACGGGACAGTCGGTCAATTCACCCCTCCACTTT
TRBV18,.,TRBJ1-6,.,CASSPQLGNSPLHF,TGTGCCAGCTCACCTCAACTAGGGAATTCACCCCTCCACTTT
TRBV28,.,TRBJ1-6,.,CASSLPDRAQYSPLHF,TGTGCCAGCAGTTTACCCGATCGCGCGCAATATTCACCCCTCCACTTT
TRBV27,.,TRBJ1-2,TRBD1,CASSLEGTAGYTF,TGTGCCAGCAGTTTAGAAGGGACAGCTGGCTACACCTTC